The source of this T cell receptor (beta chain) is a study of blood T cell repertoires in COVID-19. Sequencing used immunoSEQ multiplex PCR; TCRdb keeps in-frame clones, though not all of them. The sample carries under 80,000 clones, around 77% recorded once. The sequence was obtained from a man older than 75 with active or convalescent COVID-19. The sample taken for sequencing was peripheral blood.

Here the CDR3 DNA reads TGTGCCAGCAGCCCCGCGATGGTAGCGGGCCTATCTGGGGCCAACGTCCTGACTTTC. Translating it yields CASSPAMVAGLSGANVLTF. This chain links TRBV4-2 with TRBJ2-6, with 7 bases that match TRBD2. Trimming took 4 bases from V and 1 from J; bases not matched to a gene: 13. Per germline, CDR1 LGHNA and CDR2 YNFKEQ. This CDR3 comprises 19 residues.